The text below deals with one T cell receptor (beta chain). It was into CD45RA+ naive and CD45RA-negative memory subsets that the CD4+ cells were split. Here immunoSEQ multiplex PCR was the method, and the copy in TCRdb shows in-frame clones only, minus some. The repertoire includes roughly 760,000 clones, 74% of them detected once, and more than 1.5% sits in the top ten. The sample belongs to a study of shared clonotypes between healthy human individuals. V gave up 2 bases and J gave up 4 bases, with 8 bases separating them. The CDR3 sequence is 13 residues long. Germline-derived CDR1 and CDR2 are LGHNT and FRNRAP.

The V call is TRBV12-5, the J call TRBJ1-1; D remains ambiguous. The specimen was memory CD4+ T cells sorted from blood. Subset noted: CD45RA-negative fraction. The receptor was isolated from a young woman in good health. In DNA, the CDR3 is TGTGCTAGTGGTTTGTCCGGGGTCACTGAAGCTTTCTTT. This translates into CASGLSGVTEAFF.